This TCR beta chain was sequenced in a study of blood T cell repertoires in COVID-19. About the research overall: From the United States, Italy and Spain came samples of acute and convalescent COVID-19. PBMCs, B-cell-depleted T cells, or T cells provided the cDNA or gDNA that made up the material.

From germline, CDR1 is SNHLY and CDR2 FYNNEI. This CDR3 has 15 residues. Trimming removed 8 bases from V and 0 bases from J; junction bases left unmatched: 10. Authors' analysis steps: Amplifying reference gene primers gave estimates of nucleated cell counts. The table came from immunoSEQ multiplex PCR; TCRdb's copy has only in-frame clones and leaves some out. The V and J calls and clone size were taken over from that table, and D and trimming were inferred from the DNA. The sample lists 210,000 or so clones; approximately 84% were seen once. V and J are TRBV2 and TRBJ2-7; 7 positions agree with TRBD2. The sample consisted of peripheral blood. The clonotype comes from a man aged 45-65 years with acute or convalescent COVID-19. Here the CDR3 reads CASREGSGNSYEQYF. For the CDR3, the DNA is TGTGCCAGCCGCGAGGGGAGCGGGAACTCCTACGAGCAGTACTTC.